This TCR beta chain was found in a study of somatic reversion in DOCK8 deficiency (dated by TCRdb to 2018 to 2021). Regarding the study in general: In the study, T cell receptor beta repertoires were compared across three groups: DOCK8-deficient patients, DOCK8-revertant patients and healthy volunteers. The ways in which somatic reversion of pathogenic DOCK8 variants alters lymphocyte differentiation and function in DOCK8 deficiency were investigated. The DOCK8-deficient patients included in the study had been previously reported. Broad study findings and their caveats: The source material for each sample, whole blood versus PBMCs, was not specified per sample in the methods.

By sample share, this clonotype is medium-sized (0.01 to 0.1%). Its antigen remains undetermined. The record has no base qualities; no much larger clone is one base away. The library was made by multiplex PCR. TRB libraries were generated by one-step amplicon PCR from around 100 ng genomic DNA using EuroClonality-NGS primers. Sequencing of TRB amplicons was performed on Illumina MiSeq instruments using 2 x 250 bp version 2 chemistry. Under the source paper's analysis protocol: Primary TRB sequence analysis and V(D)J annotation were performed with IMGT/HighV-QUEST. Once nonfunctional clones had been removed and the data downsampled for comparisons between samples, VDJtools was used to evaluate repertoire diversity and composition. TCRdb redid the processing of the public reads, applying fastp at Q25 and MiXCR, and retained in-frame beta chains. Each CDR3 protein appears once, grouped with its most common genes and DNA. These V and J calls derive from TCRdb rather than the authors' analysis. The sample data list 4,000 to 5,000 distinct CDR3 sequences, and approximately 26% of these were observed just once. The top ten constitute approximately 9.1% of the sample.

V is pared back by 7 bases and J by 5 bases, with 11 bases lying between the germline termini. CDR1 and CDR2, looked up from the germline V gene (reference sequence), are GTSNPN and SVGIG. Measured from the cysteine to the phenylalanine, the CDR3 is 11 residues long. Only the CDR3 DNA stays, 33 bases, in frame from base 1. Healthy control blood came from volunteer donors supplied by blood services in Australia and France. Genomic DNA for TCR repertoire analysis was extracted from whole blood samples or from PBMCs. This TCR came from a human donor in good health. Recombination linked TRBV30 to TRBJ2-5, with the D gene not confidently named. The specimen sequenced was peripheral blood. In nucleotides, the sequence is TGTGCCTCCCGACGAGGTGAGACCCAGTACTTC. Translated, it gives CASRRGETQYF.